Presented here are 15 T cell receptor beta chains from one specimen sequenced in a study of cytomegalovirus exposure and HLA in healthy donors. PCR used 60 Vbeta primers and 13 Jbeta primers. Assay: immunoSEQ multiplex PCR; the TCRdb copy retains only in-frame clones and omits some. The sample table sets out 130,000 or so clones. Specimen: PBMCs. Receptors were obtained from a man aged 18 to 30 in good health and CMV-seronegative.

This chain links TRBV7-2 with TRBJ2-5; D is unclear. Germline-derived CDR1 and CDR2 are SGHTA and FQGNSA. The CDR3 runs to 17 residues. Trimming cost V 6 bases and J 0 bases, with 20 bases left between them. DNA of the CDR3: TGTGCCAGCAGTCATAGCCCTACGAGCAGCGACCAAGAGACCCAGTACTTC. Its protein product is CASSHSPTSSDQETQYF.

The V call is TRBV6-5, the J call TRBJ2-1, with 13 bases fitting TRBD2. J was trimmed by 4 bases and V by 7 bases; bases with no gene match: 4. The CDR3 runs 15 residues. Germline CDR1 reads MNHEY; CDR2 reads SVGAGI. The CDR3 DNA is TGTGCCAGCAAAGGGACTAGCGGGGCTTACAATGAGCAGTTCTTC. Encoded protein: CASKGTSGAYNEQFF.

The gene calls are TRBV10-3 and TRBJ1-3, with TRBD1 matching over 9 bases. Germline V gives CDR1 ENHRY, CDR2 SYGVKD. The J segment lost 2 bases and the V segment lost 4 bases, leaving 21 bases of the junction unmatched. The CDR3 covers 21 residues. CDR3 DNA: TGTGCCATCAGTGCCGTTAGGACCGGGACAGGGAAGTCCGGAGCTGGAAACACCATATATTTT. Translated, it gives CAISAVRTGTGKSGAGNTIYF.

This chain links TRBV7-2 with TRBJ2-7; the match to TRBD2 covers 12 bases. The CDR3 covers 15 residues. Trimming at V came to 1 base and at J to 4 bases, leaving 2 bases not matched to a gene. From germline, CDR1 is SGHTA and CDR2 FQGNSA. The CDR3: CASSLGTSGDYEQYF. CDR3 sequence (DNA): TGTGCCAGCAGCTTAGGGACTAGCGGGGATTACGAGCAGTACTTC.

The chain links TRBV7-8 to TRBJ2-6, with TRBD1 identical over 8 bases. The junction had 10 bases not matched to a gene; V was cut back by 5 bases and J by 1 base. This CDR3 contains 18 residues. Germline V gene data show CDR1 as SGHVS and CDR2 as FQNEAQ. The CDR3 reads CASSPRTGLESGANVLTF. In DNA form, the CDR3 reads TGTGCCAGCAGCCCCCGGACAGGGTTAGAATCTGGGGCCAACGTCCTGACTTTC.

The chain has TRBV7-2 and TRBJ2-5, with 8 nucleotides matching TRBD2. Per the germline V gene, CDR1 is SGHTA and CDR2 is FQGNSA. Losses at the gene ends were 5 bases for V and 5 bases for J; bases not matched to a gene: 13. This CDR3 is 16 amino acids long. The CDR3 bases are TGTGCCAGCAGCCATGGGGCCTCGGGGGGGCACGAGACCCAGTACTTC. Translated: CASSHGASGGHETQYF.

The CDR3 DNA follows: TGCGCCAGCAGCCAAGCGGGGGGGAGTCTTGCCACCTCTGGGGCTTTCTTT. Encoded protein: CASSQAGGSLATSGAFF. The gene calls are TRBV4-1 and TRBJ1-1; tentative D call: TRBD1 (5 bases). Germline assignment: CDR1 MGHRA and CDR2 YSYEKL. Trimming stripped 1 base from V and 11 bases from J, with 26 bases between. The CDR3 has 17 amino acids.

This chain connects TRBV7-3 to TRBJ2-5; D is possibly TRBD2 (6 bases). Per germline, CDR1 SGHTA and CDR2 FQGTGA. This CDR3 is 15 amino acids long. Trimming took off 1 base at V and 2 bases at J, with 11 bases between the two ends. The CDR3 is CASSLNGGVQETQYF. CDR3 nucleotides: TGTGCCAGCAGCTTAAACGGGGGTGTACAAGAGACCCAGTACTTC.

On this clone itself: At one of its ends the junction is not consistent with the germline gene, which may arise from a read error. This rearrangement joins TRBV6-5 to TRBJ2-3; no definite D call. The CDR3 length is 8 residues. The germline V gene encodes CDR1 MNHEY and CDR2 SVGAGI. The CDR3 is CASSYSLF. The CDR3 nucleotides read TGTGCCAGCAGTTACTCCTTATTT.

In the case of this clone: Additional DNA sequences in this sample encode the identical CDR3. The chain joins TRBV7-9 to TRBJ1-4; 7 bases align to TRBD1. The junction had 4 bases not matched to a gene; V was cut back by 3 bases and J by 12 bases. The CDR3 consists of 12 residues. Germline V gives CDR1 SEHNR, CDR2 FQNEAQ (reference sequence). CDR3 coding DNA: TGTGCCAGCAGCTTTTCAGGGGGAGAACTGTTTTTT. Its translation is CASSFSGGELFF.

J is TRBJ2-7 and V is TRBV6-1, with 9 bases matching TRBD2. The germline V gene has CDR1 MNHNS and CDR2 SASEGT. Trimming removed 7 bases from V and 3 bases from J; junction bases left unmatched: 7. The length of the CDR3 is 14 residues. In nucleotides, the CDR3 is TGTGCCAGCATTAGTAGCGGGAGACTCTACGAGCAGTACTTC. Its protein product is CASISSGRLYEQYF.

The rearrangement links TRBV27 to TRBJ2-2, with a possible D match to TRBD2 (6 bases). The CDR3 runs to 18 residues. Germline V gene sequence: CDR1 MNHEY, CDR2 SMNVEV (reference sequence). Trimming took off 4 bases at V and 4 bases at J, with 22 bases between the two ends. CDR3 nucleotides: TGTGCCAGCAGTTCCCCCTCCCGGCGGGATATTAGCACCGGGGAGCTGTTTTTT. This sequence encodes CASSSPSRRDISTGELFF.

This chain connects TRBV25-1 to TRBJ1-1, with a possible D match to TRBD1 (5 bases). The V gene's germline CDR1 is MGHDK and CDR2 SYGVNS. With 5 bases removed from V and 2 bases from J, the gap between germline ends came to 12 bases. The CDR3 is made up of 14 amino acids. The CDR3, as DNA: TGTGCCAGCAGTTATGCCGGGGGAAACACTGAAGCTTTCTTT. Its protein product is CASSYAGGNTEAFF.

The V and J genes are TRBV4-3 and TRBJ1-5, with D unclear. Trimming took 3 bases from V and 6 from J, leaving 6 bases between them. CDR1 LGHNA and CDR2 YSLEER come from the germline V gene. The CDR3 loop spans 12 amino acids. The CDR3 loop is CASSHRGQPQHF. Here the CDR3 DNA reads TGCGCCAGCAGCCATCGGGGTCAGCCCCAGCATTTT.

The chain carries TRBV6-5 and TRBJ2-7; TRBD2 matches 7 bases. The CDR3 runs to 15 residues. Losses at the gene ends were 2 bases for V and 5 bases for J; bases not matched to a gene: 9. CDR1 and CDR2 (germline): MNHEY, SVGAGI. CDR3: CASSYAGGRENEQYF. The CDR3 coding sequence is TGTGCCAGCAGTTACGCCGGGGGGAGGGAAAACGAGCAGTACTTC.